The present entry profiles one T cell receptor (beta chain) with its context. This specimen comes from a study of PD-L1 blockade in urothelial cancer. Across the whole study: Males with bladder-origin urothelial cancer constituted twenty-five of 29 patients.

Germline V gene data show CDR1 as SGHTS and CDR2 as YDEGEE. V shed 0 bases and J shed 3 bases, with 9 bases lying between them. The CDR3 spans 14 residues. Metastatic or locally advanced urothelial carcinoma was present in the patients. In each PCR, synthetic TCR analog templates were spiked in. Here immunoSEQ multiplex PCR was the method, and the copy in TCRdb shows in-frame clones only, minus some. The sample gives under 120,000 clones, 70% to 90% of which show up once; 2% to 3% is in the top ten. This sample comprised PBMCs, obtained around atezolizumab (anti-PD-L1) treatment. The J gene is TRBJ2-5, the V gene TRBV5-8; D gene uncertain. The TCR originated in a man between 50 and 59 years old with urothelial cancer. The CDR3 region has the DNA TGTGCCAGCAGCTTGGTTTTTTCCAAAGAGACCCAGTACTTC. Translation gives CASSLVFSKETQYF.